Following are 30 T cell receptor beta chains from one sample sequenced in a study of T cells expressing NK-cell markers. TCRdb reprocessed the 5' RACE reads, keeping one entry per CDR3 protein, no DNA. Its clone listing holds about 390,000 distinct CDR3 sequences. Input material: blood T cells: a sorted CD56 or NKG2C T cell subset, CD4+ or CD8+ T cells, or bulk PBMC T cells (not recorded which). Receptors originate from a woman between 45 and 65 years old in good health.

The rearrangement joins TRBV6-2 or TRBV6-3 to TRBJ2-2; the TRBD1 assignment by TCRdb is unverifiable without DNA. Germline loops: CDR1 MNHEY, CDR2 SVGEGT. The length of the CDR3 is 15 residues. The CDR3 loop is CASSPSGGETGELFF.

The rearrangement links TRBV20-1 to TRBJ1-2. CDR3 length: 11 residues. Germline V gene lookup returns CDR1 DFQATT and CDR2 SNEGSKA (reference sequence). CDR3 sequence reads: CSANTNYGYTF.

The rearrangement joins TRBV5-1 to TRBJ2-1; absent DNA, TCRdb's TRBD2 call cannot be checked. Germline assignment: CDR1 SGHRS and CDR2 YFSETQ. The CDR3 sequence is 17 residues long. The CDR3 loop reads CASSFTLTSGRTNEQFF.

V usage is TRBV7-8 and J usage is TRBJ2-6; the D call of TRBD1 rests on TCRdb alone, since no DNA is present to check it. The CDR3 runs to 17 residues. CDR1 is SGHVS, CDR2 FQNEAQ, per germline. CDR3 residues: CASSRHRGETGANVLTF.

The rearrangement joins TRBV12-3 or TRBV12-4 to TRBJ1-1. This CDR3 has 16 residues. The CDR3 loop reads CASSLAAGNRYTEAFF.

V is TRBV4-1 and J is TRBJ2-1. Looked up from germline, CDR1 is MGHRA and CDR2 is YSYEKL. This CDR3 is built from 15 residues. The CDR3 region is CASSLSGGPDNEQFF.

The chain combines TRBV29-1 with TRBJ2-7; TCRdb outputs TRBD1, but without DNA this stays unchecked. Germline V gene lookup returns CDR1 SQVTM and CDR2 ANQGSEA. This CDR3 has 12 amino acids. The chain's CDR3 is CSVWDGPYEQYF.

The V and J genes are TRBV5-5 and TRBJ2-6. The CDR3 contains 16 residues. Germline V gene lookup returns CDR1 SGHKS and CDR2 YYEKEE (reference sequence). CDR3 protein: CASSLRVFTGANVLTF.

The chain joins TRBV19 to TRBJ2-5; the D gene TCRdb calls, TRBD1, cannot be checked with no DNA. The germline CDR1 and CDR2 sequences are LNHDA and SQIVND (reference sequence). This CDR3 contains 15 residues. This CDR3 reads CASSIRIQGVETQYF.

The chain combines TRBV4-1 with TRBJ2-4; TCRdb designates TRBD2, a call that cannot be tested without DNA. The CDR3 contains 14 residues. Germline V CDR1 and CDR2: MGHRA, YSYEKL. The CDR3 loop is CASSLRPGPNIQYF.

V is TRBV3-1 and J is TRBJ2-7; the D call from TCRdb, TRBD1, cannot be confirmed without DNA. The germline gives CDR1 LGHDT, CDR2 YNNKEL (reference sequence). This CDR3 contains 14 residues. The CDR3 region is CASSDHRGTYEQYF.

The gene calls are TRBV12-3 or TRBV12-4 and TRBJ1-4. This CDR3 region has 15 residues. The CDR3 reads CASSRLNPTNEKLFF.

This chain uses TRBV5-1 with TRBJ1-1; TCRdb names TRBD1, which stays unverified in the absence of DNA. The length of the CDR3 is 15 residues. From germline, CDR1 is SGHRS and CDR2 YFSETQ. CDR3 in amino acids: CASSLTRGRNTEAFF.

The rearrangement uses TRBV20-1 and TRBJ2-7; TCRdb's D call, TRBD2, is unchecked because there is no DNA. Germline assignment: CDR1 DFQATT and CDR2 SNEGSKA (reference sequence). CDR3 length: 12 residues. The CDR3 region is CSARLAGGEQYF.

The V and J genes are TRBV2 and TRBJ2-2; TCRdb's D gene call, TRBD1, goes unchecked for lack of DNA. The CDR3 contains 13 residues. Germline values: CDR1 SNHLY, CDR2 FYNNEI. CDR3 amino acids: CASSRDRGGELFF.

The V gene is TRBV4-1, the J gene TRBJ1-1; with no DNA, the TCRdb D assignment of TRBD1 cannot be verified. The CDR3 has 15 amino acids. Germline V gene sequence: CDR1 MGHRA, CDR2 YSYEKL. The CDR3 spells CASSQEGGTYLEAFF.

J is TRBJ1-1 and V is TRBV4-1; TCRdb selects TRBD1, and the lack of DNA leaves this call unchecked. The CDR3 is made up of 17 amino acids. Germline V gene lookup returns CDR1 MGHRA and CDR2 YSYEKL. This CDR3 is CASSGEVGGRGLTEAFF.

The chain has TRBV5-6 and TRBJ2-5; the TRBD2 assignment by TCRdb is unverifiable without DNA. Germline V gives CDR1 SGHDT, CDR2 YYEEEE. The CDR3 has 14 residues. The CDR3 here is CASSWTSAQETQYF. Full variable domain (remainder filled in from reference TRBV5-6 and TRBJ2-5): DAGVTQSPTHLIKTRGQQVTLRCSPKSGHDTVSWYQQALGQGPQFIFQYYEEEERQRGNFPDRFSGHQFPNYSSELNVNALLLGDSALYLCASSWTSAQETQYFGPGTRLLVL.

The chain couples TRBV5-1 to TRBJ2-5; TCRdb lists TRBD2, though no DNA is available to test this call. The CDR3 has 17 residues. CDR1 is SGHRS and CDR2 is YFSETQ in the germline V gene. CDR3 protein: CASSSGLAGARVETQYF.

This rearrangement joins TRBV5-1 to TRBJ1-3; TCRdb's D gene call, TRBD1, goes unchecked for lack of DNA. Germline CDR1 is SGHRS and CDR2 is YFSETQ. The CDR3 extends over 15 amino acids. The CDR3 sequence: CASSFNRVSGNTIYF.

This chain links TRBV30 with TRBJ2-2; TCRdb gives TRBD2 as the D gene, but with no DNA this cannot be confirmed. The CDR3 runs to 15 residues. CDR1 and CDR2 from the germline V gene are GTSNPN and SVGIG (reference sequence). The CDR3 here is CAWSVMGRERRELFF. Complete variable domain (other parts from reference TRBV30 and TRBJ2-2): SQTIHQWPATLVQPVGSPLSLECTVEGTSNPNLYWYRQAAGRGLQLLFYSVGIGQISSEVPQNLSASRPQDRQFILSSKKLLLSDSGFYLCAWSVMGRERRELFFGEGSRLTVL.

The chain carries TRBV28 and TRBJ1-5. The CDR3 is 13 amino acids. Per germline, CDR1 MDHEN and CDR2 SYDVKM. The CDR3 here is CASSLTENQPQHF.

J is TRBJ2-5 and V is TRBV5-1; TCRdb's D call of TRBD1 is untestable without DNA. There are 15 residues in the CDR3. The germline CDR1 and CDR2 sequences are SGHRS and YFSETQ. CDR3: CASSLDTGVGETQYF.

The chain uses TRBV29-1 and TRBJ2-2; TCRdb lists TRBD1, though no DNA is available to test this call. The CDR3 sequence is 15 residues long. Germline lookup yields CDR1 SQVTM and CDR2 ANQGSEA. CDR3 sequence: CSVDQTGEGPGELFF.

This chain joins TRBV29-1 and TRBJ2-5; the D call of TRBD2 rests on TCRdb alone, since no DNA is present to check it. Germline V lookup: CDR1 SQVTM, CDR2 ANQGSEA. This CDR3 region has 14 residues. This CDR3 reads CSVGTSGVQETQYF.

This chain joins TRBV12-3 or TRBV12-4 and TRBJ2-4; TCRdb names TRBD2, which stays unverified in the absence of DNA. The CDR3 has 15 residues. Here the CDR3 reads CASWGSTGVENIQYF.

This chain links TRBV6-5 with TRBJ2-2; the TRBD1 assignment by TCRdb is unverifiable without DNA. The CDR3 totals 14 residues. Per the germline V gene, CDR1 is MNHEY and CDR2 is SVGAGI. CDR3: CASSYMGGSGELFF.

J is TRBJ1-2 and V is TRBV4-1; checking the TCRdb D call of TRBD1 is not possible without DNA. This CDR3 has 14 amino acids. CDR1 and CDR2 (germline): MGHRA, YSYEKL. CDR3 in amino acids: CASSQGPRPGGYTF.

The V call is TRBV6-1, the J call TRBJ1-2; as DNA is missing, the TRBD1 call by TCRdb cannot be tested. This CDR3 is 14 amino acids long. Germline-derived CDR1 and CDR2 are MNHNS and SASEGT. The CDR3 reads CASRVGQGVYGYTF.

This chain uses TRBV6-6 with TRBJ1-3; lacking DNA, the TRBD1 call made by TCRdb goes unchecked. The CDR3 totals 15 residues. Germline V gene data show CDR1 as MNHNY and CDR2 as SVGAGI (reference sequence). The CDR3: CASSIAGDPGNTIYF.